The count of the clone carrying this TCR beta chain is one. The CDR3 covers 15 residues. The germline CDR1 and CDR2 sequences are SGHAT and FQNNGV. The ends were cut back, 6 bases at V and 2 bases at J, with 16 bases in the middle. Profiled with immunoSEQ multiplex PCR; TCRdb holds only in-frame clones, not every one. Of about 180,000 clones listed, about 90% were seen once; the top ten hold around 2.2%. This record comes from a study of control samples from healthy donors and cancer patients. This sequence was found in a woman in her 40s in good health. The chain joins TRBV11-2 to TRBJ1-2; tentatively, D is TRBD1 (5 bases). Sequences were obtained from blood. CDR3 in amino acids: CASSKDGTLNYGYTF. CDR3 DNA: TGTGCCAGCAGTAAAGACGGGACCCTCAACTATGGCTACACCTTC.